One sample yielded the 27 T cell receptor beta chains listed below, sequenced in a study of CD8+ T cells in alopecia areata. Treatment in this sample: oral pan-JAK inhibitor, 5-10 mg twice daily. Extracted RNA was reverse transcribed, and the resulting cDNA served as sequencing template. Sequencing used immunoSEQ multiplex PCR; TCRdb keeps in-frame clones, though not all of them. The table lists under 350,000 clones, 58% of them singletons. The input for sequencing was CD4+ T cells sorted from blood, taken at week 24, from a patient treated with tofacitinib. The receptors shown here come from a human donor with alopecia areata.

The sample holds a few counts of this clone. The rearrangement links TRBV10-3 to TRBJ2-7; D may correspond to TRBD1 or TRBD2 (5 bases each). The length of the CDR3 is 13 residues. CDR1 ENHRY and CDR2 SYGVKD come from the germline V gene. The CDR3 here is CALAPGSSYEQYF. Written as DNA, the CDR3 is TGTGCGCTCGCCCCAGGGAGCTCCTACGAGCAGTACTTC.

The rearrangement links TRBV27 to TRBJ1-1, with D possibly TRBD1 on 5 matching bases. CDR3 length: 15 amino acids. Germline-derived CDR1 and CDR2 are MNHEY and SMNVEV (reference sequence). Trimming left V 0 bases short and J 3 bases short, with 11 bases between. CDR3 nucleotide sequence: TGTGCCAGCAGTTTATCGGCTGTCAGGGACACTGAAGCTTTCTTT. It is translated as CASSLSAVRDTEAFF.

The rearrangement links TRBV4-1 to TRBJ2-2, with a weak D call TRBD2 (5 bases). V dropped 0 bases and J dropped 5 bases, with 10 bases sitting between them. The germline V gene has CDR1 MGHRA and CDR2 YSYEKL. The CDR3 is made up of 15 amino acids. The CDR3 loop is CASSQDWTGTGELFF. CDR3 DNA sequence: TGCGCCAGCAGCCAAGATTGGACGGGGACCGGGGAGCTGTTTTTT.

This chain uses TRBV29-1 with TRBJ1-2, with TRBD1 as a possible D gene (6 bases). The CDR3 length is 14 residues. Germline CDR1 is SQVTM and CDR2 is ANQGSEA. Trimming cost V 5 bases and J 6 bases, with 19 bases left between them. CDR3 in amino acids: CSVRTPGVRDGYTF. For the CDR3, the DNA is TGCAGCGTTCGAACACCAGGGGTCCGGGATGGCTACACCTTC. Combining the CDR3 with reference TRBV29-1 and TRBJ1-2 gives the whole variable domain SAVISQKPSRDICQRGTSLTIQCQVDSQVTMMFWYRQQPGQSLTLIATANQGSEATYESGFVIDKFPISRPNLTFSTLTVSNMSPEDSSIYLCSVRTPGVRDGYTFGSGTRLTVV.

V usage is TRBV4-2 and J usage is TRBJ2-2; no clear D gene. The V and J ends lost 4 bases and 1 base respectively, with 10 bases between them. The germline V gene has CDR1 LGHNA and CDR2 YNFKEQ. The CDR3 has 15 amino acids. Written as DNA, the CDR3 is TGTGCCAGCAGCCGCTCGACGGGGAACACCGGGGAGCTGTTTTTT. This codes for CASSRSTGNTGELFF.

As to this clone: At one boundary the junction diverges from the germline segment, which might be a read error. The V gene is TRBV7-7, the J gene TRBJ2-3; the D is unclear. Germline lookup yields CDR1 SSHAT and CDR2 FNYEAQ (reference sequence). The CDR3 loop spans 17 amino acids. The CDR3 spells CASSPTNPLLGTDTQYF. CDR3 coding DNA: TGTGCTAGCAGCCCGACCAACCCGTTACTGGGTACAGATACGCAGTATTTT.

The chain carries TRBV19 and TRBJ2-1; 8 bases map to TRBD1. Germline loops: CDR1 LNHDA, CDR2 SQIVND (reference sequence). The CDR3 loop spans 16 amino acids. Trimming removed 6 bases from V and 6 bases from J; junction bases left unmatched: 13. CDR3 loop: CASRGVVTGDGNEQFF. The CDR3 DNA reads TGTGCCAGTAGGGGGGTTGTGACAGGGGACGGCAATGAGCAGTTCTTC.

The chain joins TRBV5-1 to TRBJ2-7; the D is unclear. CDR1 and CDR2 from the germline V gene are SGHRS and YFSETQ. This CDR3 region has 14 residues. The V and J ends lost 3 bases and 0 bases respectively, with 10 bases between them. The CDR3: CASSSRTDSYEQYF. DNA for the CDR3: TGCGCCAGCAGCTCCAGGACGGACTCCTACGAGCAGTACTTC.

CDR3 residues: CATLQLGGYEQYF. In DNA form, the CDR3 reads TGTGCCACCCTCCAATTGGGTGGCTACGAGCAGTACTTC. The chain joins TRBV6-5 to TRBJ2-7; the D is unclear. V was pared by 10 bases and J by 3 bases, with 16 bases between. Germline V gene lookup returns CDR1 MNHEY and CDR2 SVGAGI. The CDR3 is made up of 13 amino acids.

This clone was counted a few times. The chain employs TRBV30 and TRBJ1-1; the D is unclear. This CDR3 comprises 12 residues. Germline loops: CDR1 GTSNPN, CDR2 SVGIG (reference sequence). V was pared by 3 bases and J by 1 base, with 6 bases between. DNA for the CDR3: TGTGCCTGGAGCTCGAGGAACACTGAAGCTTTCTTT. It specifies CAWSSRNTEAFF.

The rearrangement joins TRBV28 to TRBJ2-5; 8 bases match TRBD2. V dropped 6 bases and J dropped 5; count of bases not matched to a gene: 11. Germline CDR1 and CDR2: MDHEN and SYDVKM. The CDR3 covers 15 residues. CDR3 sequence (DNA): TGTGCCAGCAGAGCCTTAAGCGGGGGAGCCGAGACCCAGTACTTC. The encoded protein is CASRALSGGAETQYF.

J is TRBJ1-6 and V is TRBV18; D gene uncertain. The CDR3 is 13 amino acids. Germline values: CDR1 KGHSH, CDR2 LQKENI. CDR3 protein: CATRSSYNSPLHF. CDR3 DNA sequence: TGTGCTACCAGGAGCTCCTATAATTCACCCCTCCACTTT. Full variable domain (remainder filled in from reference TRBV18 and TRBJ1-6): NAGVMQNPRHLVRRRGQEARLRCSPMKGHSHVYWYRQLPEEGLKFMVYLQKENIIDESGMPKERFSAEFPKEGPSILRIQQVVRGDSAAYFCATRSSYNSPLHFGNGTRLTVT.

This clone was seen once. The J gene is TRBJ2-1, the V gene TRBV5-1; TRBD2 aligns across 12 bases. Per germline, CDR1 SGHRS and CDR2 YFSETQ. Trimming cost V 4 bases and J 10 bases; bases outside gene matches: 6. This CDR3 has 14 residues. As DNA, the CDR3 is TGCGCCAGCAGCCGGACGACTAGCGGGGGAGAGCAGTTCTTC. It specifies CASSRTTSGGEQFF.

The chain is built from TRBV30 and TRBJ1-5; 7 nucleotides agree with TRBD1. In germline, CDR1 is GTSNPN, CDR2 SVGIG (reference sequence). With V trimmed by 0 bases and J by 8 bases, 4 bases remained unmatched. The CDR3 spans 13 residues. Written as DNA, the CDR3 is TGTGCCTGGAGTGTACAGGGGCCGGAGCCCCAGCATTTT. The encoded protein is CAWSVQGPEPQHF.

Comment on this clone: This specimen includes other DNA sequences encoding the same CDR3. This chain joins TRBV30 and TRBJ1-1; D ambiguous. Trimming pared 2 bases from V and 5 bases from J, leaving 9 bases between. Germline-derived CDR1 and CDR2 are GTSNPN and SVGIG (reference sequence). CDR3 length: 12 residues. The CDR3 reads CAWSRMETEAFF. The DNA of the CDR3 is TGTGCCTGGAGTCGGATGGAGACTGAAGCTTTCTTT.

This clone was seen only a few times. The chain employs TRBV7-2 and TRBJ1-4, with D maybe TRBD1 (5 bases). Trimming took off 2 bases at V and 9 bases at J, with 16 bases between the two ends. CDR3 size: 15 residues. Looked up from germline, CDR1 is SGHTA and CDR2 is FQGNSA. This CDR3 is CASSLFGGGGKKLFF. In DNA form, the CDR3 reads TGTGCCAGCAGCTTATTCGGTGGCGGGGGGAAAAAACTGTTTTTT.

V is TRBV7-2 and J is TRBJ1-6, with D perhaps matching TRBD1 (6 bases). Trimming left V 4 bases short and J 14 bases short, with 15 bases between. This CDR3 comprises 13 residues. In germline, CDR1 is SGHTA, CDR2 FQGNSA. Here the CDR3 reads CASSSDRSGALHF. Written as DNA, the CDR3 is TGTGCCAGCAGCTCCGACAGGAGTGGAGCCCTCCACTTT.

This chain joins TRBV29-1 and TRBJ2-2, with TRBD1 identical over 9 bases. V was pared by 7 bases and J by 4 bases, with 7 bases of the junction left unmatched. Germline lookup yields CDR1 SQVTM and CDR2 ANQGSEA. The CDR3 runs 14 residues. DNA of the CDR3: TGCAGCGCTCGGGACAGGGCTGGCACCGGGGAGCTGTTTTTT. It specifies CSARDRAGTGELFF.

This clone showed up just a few times. CDR3: CSVEVQSTDTQYF. The CDR3 DNA sequence: TGCAGCGTTGAAGTGCAGAGCACAGATACGCAGTATTTT. V and J are TRBV29-1 and TRBJ2-3; D unclear. This CDR3 has 13 residues. V lost 1 base and J lost 0, with 5 bases in between. Germline V gene data show CDR1 as SQVTM and CDR2 as ANQGSEA.

To note about this clone: At one end the junction does not follow the germline gene, possibly because of a read error. This chain connects TRBV7-7 to TRBJ2-5; D is unresolved. Germline-derived CDR1 and CDR2 are SSHAT and FNYEAQ (reference sequence). There are 13 residues in the CDR3. CDR3 DNA: TGTGCTAGCAGCGACAACCCTCAAGAGACCCAGTACTTC. Its translation is CASSDNPQETQYF.

The rearrangement joins TRBV6-1 to TRBJ1-6, with D possibly TRBD1 on 5 matching bases. V lost 5 bases, J lost 9 bases, and 17 bases lay in between. The germline CDR1 and CDR2 sequences are MNHNS and SASEGT. The CDR3 is 15 amino acids. The CDR3 loop is CASSPGRLYPSPLHF. For the CDR3, the DNA is TGTGCCAGCAGTCCGGGACGGCTTTATCCTTCACCCCTCCACTTT.

The genes are TRBV25-1 and TRBJ2-7; D perhaps matches TRBD2 (5 bases). Germline V lookup: CDR1 MGHDK, CDR2 SYGVNS. Between the trimmed V and J ends, which lost 3 bases and 2 bases, there was a span of 11 bases. The CDR3 runs to 14 residues. The CDR3 loop reads CASSEVGRAYEQYF. In DNA, the CDR3 is TGTGCCAGCAGTGAGGTAGGGCGGGCCTACGAGCAGTACTTC.

The V call is TRBV29-1, the J call TRBJ1-2; maybe TRBD1 (5 bases). Germline V gene sequence: CDR1 SQVTM, CDR2 ANQGSEA. Trimming removed 0 bases at V and 4 bases at J, with 15 bases between. This CDR3 region has 15 residues. CDR3 protein: CSVEDTSGSSYGYTF. Written as DNA, the CDR3 is TGCAGCGTTGAAGATACGTCAGGGAGCAGCTATGGCTACACCTTC.

The CDR3 DNA reads TGTGCCTGGAGCCAATTCGGGGGTCGAGAGACCCAGTACTTC. Encoded protein: CAWSQFGGRETQYF. The chain employs TRBV30 and TRBJ2-5, with D possibly matching TRBD2 (6 bases). Between the trimmed V and J ends, which lost 3 bases and 4 bases, there was a span of 15 bases. The germline gives CDR1 GTSNPN, CDR2 SVGIG (reference sequence). This CDR3 has 14 residues.

This CDR3 is CASSERAISGDEQFF. The CDR3 DNA reads TGTGCCAGCAGTGAAAGGGCGATTAGCGGGGATGAGCAGTTCTTC. The chain has TRBV6-1 and TRBJ2-1, with 8 bases lining up with TRBD2. V shed 2 bases, J shed 8 bases, and the junction held 8 bases outside the gene matches. This CDR3 comprises 15 residues. In germline, CDR1 is MNHNS, CDR2 SASEGT.

The CDR3 loop reads CAISATGPTEAFF. The CDR3 region has the DNA TGTGCCATCAGTGCAACAGGGCCCACTGAAGCTTTCTTT. The chain uses TRBV10-3 and TRBJ1-1; D may be TRBD1 (6 bases). The CDR3 covers 13 residues. V gave up 4 bases and J gave up 4 bases, with 10 bases separating them. Germline V gives CDR1 ENHRY, CDR2 SYGVKD.

The chain combines TRBV30 with TRBJ2-1, with D possibly matching TRBD2 (5 bases). Germline V CDR1 and CDR2: GTSNPN, SVGIG (reference sequence). Trimming left V 1 base short and J 9 bases short, with 13 bases between. CDR3 length: 13 amino acids. This CDR3 is CAWSARPGGEQFF. CDR3 in DNA: TGTGCCTGGAGTGCCCGGCCTGGAGGTGAGCAGTTCTTC.